The clone carrying this TCR beta chain came up many times. As yet, its antigen is unknown. This sample is part of a study of blood T cells in healthy people across ages. Study-wide points: Long-lived donors had more naive CD4+ cells and higher diversity than aged donors. Without sorted subsets, naive and antigen-experienced compartments could not be conclusively compared.

The study isolated at least 6.5 million PBMCs from each sample. A second roughly 7 to 12 cycle PCR used barcoded and J-beta primers. A template-switch adaptor that had 12 random nucleotides put a tag on each cDNA molecule. One entry per CDR3 protein results from TCRdb running MiXCR on the 5' RACE reads. This table has about 1.4 million distinct CDR3 sequences, around 59% appearing once. Germline V lookup: CDR1 SQVTM, CDR2 ANQGSEA. This CDR3 contains 14 residues. Trimming at V came to 0 bases and at J to 1 base, leaving 3 bases not matched to a gene. The source material was blood. This TCR came from a man aged 18 to 30 in good health. V is TRBV29-1 and J is TRBJ2-7, with 7 positions matching TRBD1. Here the CDR3 DNA reads TGCAGCGTTGAAGATCAGGGGGAATCCTACGAGCAGTACTTC. It codes for CSVEDQGESYEQYF.